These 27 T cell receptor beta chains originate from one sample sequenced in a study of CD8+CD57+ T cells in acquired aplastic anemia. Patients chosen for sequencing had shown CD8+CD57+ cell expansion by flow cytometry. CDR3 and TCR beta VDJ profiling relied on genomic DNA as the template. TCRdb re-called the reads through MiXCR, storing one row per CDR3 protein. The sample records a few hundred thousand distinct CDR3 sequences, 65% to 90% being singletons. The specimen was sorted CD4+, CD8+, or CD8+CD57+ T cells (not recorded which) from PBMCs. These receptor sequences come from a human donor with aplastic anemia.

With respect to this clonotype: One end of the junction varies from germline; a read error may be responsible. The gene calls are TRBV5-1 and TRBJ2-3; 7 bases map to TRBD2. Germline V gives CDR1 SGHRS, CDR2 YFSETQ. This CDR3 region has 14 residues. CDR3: CASSRLAGNTTQYF. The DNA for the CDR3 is TGTGCCAGCAGCAGATTAGCGGGTAACACTACGCAGTATTTT.

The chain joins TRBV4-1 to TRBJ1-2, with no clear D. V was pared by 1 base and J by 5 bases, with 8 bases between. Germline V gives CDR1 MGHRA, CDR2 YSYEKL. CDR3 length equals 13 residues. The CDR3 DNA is TGCGCCAGCAGCCAAGTCCAGTCTTATGGCTACACCTTC. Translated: CASSQVQSYGYTF.

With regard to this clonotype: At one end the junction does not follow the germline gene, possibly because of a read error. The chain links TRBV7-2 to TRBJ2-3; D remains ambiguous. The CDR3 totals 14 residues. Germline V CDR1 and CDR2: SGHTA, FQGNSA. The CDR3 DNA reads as TGTGCCAGCAGCTTAGACCTGGGTGCCGATGGCTACAATTTT. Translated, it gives CASSLDLGADGYNF.

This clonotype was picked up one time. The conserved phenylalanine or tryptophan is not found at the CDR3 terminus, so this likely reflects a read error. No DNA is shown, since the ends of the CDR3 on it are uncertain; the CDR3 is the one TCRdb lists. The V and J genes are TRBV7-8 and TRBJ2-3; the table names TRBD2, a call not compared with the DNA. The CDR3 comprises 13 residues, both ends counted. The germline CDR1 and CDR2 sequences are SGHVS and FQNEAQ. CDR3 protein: CASSLAGGRTPQY.

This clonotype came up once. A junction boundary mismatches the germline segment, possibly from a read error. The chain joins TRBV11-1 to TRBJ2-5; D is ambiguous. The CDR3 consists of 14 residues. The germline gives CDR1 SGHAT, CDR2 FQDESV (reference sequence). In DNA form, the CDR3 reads TGTGCCACCAGCAGAGGCATAACGCAAGAGACCCAGTACTTC. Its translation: CATSRGITQETQYF.

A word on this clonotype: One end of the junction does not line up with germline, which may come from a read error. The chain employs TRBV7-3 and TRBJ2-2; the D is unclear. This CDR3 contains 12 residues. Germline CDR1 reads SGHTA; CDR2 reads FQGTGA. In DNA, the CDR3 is TGTGCCGTCCTTGTGGTGCCGGAGAAGCTGTATTTC. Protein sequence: CAVLVVPEKLYF.

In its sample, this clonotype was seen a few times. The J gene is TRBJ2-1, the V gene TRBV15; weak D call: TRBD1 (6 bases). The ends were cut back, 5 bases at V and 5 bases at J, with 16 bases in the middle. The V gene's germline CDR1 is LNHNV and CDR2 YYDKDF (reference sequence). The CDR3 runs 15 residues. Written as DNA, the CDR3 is TGTGCCACCAGCCTCGGGACACAGGCGCACAATGAGCAGTTCTTC. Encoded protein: CATSLGTQAHNEQFF.

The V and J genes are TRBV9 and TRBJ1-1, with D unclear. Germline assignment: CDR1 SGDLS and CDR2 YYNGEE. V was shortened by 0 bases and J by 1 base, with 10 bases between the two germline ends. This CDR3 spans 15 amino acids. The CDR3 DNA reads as TGTGCCAGCAGCGTAGGACTGGCAGGGAACACTGAAGCTTTCTTT. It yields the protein CASSVGLAGNTEAFF.

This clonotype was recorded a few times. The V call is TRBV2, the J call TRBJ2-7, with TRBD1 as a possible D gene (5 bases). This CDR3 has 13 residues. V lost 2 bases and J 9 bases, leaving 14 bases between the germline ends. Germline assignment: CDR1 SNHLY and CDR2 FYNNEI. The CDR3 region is CASSECVTDAQYF. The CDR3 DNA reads TGTGCCAGCAGTGAATGTGTGACAGATGCGCAGTACTTC.

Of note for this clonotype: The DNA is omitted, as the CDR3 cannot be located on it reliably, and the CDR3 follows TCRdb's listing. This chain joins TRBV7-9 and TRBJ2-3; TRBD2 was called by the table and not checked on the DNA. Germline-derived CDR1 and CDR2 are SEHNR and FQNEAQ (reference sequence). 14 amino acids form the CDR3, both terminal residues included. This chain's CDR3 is CASSLVPGSCFLDF.

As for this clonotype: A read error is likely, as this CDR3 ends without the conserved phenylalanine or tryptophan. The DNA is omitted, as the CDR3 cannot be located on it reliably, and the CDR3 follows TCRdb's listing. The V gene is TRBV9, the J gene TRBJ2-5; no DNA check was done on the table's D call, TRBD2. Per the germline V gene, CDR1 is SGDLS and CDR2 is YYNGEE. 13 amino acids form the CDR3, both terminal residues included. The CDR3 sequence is CASSAGSAGTLYI.

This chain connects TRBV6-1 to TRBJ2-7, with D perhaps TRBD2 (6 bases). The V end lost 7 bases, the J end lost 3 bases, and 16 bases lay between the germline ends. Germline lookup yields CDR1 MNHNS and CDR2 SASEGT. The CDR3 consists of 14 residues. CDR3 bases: TGTGCCAGCAAGGCCCCGGGGGAGGACTACGAGCAGTACTTC. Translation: CASKAPGEDYEQYF.

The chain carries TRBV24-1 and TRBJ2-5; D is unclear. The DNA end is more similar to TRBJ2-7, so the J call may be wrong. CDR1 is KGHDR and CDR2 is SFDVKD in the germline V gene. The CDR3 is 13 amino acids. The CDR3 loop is CATFPNRPYEQYF. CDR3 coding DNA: TGTGCCACCTTCCCGAACAGACCCTACGAGCAGTACTTC.

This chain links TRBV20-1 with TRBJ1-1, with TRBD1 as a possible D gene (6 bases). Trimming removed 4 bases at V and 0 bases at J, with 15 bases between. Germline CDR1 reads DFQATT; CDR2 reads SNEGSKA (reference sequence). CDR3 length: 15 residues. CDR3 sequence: CSAIGGTAMNTEAFF. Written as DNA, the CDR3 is TGCAGTGCTATCGGGGGCACAGCCATGAACACTGAAGCTTTCTTT.

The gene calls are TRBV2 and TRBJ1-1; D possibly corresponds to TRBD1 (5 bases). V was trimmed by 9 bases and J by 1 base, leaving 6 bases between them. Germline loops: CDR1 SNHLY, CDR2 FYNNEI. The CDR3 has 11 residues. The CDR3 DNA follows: TGTGCCAGTCAGGGGAACACTGAAGCTTTCTTT. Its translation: CASQGNTEAFF.

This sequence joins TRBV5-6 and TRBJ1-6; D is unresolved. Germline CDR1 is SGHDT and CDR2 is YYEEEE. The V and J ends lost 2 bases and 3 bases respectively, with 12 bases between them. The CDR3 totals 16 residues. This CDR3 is CASSFGVGGYNSPLHF. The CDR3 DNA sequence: TGTGCCAGCAGCTTCGGAGTAGGCGGCTATAATTCACCCCTCCACTTT.

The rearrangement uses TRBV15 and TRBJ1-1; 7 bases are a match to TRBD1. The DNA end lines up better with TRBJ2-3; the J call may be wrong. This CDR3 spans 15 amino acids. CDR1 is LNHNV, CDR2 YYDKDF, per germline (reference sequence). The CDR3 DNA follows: TGTGCCACCAGCAGAGAAGGGACAGCTACCACTACGCAGTATTTT. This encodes CATSREGTATTTQYF.

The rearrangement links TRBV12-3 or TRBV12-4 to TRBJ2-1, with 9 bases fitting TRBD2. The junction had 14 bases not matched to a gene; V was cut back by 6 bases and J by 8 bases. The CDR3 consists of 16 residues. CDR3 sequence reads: CASRHQRSGGSDEQFF. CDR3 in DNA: TGTGCCAGCAGACATCAAAGAAGCGGGGGGAGCGATGAGCAGTTCTTC.

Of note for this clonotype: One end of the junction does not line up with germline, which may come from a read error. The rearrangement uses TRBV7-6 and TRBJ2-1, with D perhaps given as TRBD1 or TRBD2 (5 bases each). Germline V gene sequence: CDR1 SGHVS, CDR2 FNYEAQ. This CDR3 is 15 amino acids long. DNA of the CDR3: TGTGCCAGTAGCATAGCCAACGGGGCAAACAATGCGCAGTTCTTC. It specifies CASSIANGANNAQFF.

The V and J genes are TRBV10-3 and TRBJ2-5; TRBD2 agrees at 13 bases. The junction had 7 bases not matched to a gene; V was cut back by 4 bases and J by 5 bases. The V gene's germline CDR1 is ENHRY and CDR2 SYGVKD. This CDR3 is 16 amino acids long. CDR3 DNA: TGTGCCATCAGTGGACTAGCGGGAGGCAGTAAGGAGACCCAGTACTTC. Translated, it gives CAISGLAGGSKETQYF.

CDR3 nucleotide sequence: TGTGCCAGCAGCCCAGTGCGTAGCTACGGCGCCAACGTCCTGACTTTC. Its protein is CASSPVRSYGANVLTF. The rearrangement joins TRBV7-9 to TRBJ2-6; D not certain. There are 16 residues in the CDR3. Germline assignment: CDR1 SEHNR and CDR2 FQNEAQ (reference sequence). Trimming took 5 bases from V and 7 from J, leaving 18 bases between them.

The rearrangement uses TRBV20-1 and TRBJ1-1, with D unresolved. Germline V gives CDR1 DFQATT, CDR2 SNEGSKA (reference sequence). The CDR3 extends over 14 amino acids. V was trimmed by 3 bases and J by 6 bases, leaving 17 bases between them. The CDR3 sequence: CSASKALSNPEAFF. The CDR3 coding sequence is TGCAGTGCTAGTAAGGCCCTTAGCAATCCTGAAGCTTTCTTT.

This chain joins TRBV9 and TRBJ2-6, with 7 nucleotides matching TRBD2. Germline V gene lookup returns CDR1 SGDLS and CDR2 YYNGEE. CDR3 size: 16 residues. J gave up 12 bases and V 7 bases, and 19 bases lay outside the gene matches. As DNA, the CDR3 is TGTGCCAGCGGCTTAGCGGGTAGCATTCAGGCCTTCGTCCTGACTTTC. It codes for CASGLAGSIQAFVLTF.

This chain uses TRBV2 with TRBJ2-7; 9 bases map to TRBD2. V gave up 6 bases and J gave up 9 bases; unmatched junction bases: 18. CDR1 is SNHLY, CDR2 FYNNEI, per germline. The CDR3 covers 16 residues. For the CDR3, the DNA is TGTGCCAGCAGGGGGGCGGGGGGGGCGAACCCGGACGCGCAGTACGTC. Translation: CASRGAGGANPDAQYV.

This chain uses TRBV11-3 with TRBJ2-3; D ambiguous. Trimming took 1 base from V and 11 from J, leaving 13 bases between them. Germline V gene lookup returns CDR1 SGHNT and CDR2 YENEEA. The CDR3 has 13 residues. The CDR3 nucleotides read TGTGCCAGCAGCTTAGTTCCTGCTAATGAGCAGTATTTT. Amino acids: CASSLVPANEQYF.

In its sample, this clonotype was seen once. Here the CDR3 reads CASSMGGGNGQDELFF. The CDR3 nucleotides are TGTGCCAGTAGCATGGGGGGCGGAAACGGTCAGGATGAGTTGTTCTTC. The chain recombines TRBV19 with TRBJ2-1; perhaps D is TRBD1 or TRBD2 (6 bases each). Germline values: CDR1 LNHDA, CDR2 SQIVND (reference sequence). This CDR3 is 16 amino acids long. Trimming cost V 6 bases and J 15 bases, with 30 bases left between them.

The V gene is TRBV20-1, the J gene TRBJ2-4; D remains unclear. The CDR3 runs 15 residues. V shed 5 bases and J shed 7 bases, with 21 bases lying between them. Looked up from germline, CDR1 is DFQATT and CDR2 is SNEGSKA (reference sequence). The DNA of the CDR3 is TGCAGTGCTCGCCCCCTTGGGGAAGTGTCGAACATTCAGTACTTC. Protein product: CSARPLGEVSNIQYF.